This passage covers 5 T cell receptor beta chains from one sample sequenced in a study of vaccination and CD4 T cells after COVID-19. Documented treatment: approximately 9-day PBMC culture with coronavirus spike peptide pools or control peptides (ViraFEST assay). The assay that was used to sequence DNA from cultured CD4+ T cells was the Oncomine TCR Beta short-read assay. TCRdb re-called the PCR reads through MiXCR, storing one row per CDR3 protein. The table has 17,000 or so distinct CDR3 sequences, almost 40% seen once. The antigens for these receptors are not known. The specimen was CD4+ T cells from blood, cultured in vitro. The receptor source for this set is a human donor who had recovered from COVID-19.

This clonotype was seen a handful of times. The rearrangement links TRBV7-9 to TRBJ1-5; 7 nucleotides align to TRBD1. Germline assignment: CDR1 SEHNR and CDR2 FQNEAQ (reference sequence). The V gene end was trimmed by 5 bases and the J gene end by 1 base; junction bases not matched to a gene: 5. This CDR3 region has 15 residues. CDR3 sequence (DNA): TGTGCCAGCAGCACAGGGGCAGGAAGCAATCAGCCCCAGCATTTT. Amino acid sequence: CASSTGAGSNQPQHF.

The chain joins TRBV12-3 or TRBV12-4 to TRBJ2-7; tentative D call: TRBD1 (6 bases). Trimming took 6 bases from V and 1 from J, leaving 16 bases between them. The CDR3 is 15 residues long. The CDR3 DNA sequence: TGTGCCAGCAGCCTAAGGACAGCTTCGTCCTACGAGCAGTACTTC. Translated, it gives CASSLRTASSYEQYF.

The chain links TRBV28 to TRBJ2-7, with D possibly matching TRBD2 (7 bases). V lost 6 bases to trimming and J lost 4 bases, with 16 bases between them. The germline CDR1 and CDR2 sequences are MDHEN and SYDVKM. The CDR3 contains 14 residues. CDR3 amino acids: CASRRGQTIYEQYF. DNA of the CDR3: TGTGCCAGCAGGCGGGGGCAGACAATTTACGAGCAGTACTTC.

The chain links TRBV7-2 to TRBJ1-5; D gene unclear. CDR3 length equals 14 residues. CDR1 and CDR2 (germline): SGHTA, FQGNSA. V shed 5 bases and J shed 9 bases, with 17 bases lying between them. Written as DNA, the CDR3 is TGTGCCAGCAGCGGAAGAGGCCAACCGGGGCCCCAGCATTTT. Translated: CASSGRGQPGPQHF.

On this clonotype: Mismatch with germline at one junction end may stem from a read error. This chain's CDR3 is CASSVTSAANGQFF. DNA for the CDR3: TGCGCCAGCAGCGTGACTAGTGCCGCGAATGGGCAGTTCTTC. The chain carries TRBV10-1 and TRBJ2-1, with a possible D match to TRBD2 (6 bases). Germline V gene lookup returns CDR1 WNHNN and CDR2 SYGVQD (reference sequence). The CDR3 runs 14 residues.